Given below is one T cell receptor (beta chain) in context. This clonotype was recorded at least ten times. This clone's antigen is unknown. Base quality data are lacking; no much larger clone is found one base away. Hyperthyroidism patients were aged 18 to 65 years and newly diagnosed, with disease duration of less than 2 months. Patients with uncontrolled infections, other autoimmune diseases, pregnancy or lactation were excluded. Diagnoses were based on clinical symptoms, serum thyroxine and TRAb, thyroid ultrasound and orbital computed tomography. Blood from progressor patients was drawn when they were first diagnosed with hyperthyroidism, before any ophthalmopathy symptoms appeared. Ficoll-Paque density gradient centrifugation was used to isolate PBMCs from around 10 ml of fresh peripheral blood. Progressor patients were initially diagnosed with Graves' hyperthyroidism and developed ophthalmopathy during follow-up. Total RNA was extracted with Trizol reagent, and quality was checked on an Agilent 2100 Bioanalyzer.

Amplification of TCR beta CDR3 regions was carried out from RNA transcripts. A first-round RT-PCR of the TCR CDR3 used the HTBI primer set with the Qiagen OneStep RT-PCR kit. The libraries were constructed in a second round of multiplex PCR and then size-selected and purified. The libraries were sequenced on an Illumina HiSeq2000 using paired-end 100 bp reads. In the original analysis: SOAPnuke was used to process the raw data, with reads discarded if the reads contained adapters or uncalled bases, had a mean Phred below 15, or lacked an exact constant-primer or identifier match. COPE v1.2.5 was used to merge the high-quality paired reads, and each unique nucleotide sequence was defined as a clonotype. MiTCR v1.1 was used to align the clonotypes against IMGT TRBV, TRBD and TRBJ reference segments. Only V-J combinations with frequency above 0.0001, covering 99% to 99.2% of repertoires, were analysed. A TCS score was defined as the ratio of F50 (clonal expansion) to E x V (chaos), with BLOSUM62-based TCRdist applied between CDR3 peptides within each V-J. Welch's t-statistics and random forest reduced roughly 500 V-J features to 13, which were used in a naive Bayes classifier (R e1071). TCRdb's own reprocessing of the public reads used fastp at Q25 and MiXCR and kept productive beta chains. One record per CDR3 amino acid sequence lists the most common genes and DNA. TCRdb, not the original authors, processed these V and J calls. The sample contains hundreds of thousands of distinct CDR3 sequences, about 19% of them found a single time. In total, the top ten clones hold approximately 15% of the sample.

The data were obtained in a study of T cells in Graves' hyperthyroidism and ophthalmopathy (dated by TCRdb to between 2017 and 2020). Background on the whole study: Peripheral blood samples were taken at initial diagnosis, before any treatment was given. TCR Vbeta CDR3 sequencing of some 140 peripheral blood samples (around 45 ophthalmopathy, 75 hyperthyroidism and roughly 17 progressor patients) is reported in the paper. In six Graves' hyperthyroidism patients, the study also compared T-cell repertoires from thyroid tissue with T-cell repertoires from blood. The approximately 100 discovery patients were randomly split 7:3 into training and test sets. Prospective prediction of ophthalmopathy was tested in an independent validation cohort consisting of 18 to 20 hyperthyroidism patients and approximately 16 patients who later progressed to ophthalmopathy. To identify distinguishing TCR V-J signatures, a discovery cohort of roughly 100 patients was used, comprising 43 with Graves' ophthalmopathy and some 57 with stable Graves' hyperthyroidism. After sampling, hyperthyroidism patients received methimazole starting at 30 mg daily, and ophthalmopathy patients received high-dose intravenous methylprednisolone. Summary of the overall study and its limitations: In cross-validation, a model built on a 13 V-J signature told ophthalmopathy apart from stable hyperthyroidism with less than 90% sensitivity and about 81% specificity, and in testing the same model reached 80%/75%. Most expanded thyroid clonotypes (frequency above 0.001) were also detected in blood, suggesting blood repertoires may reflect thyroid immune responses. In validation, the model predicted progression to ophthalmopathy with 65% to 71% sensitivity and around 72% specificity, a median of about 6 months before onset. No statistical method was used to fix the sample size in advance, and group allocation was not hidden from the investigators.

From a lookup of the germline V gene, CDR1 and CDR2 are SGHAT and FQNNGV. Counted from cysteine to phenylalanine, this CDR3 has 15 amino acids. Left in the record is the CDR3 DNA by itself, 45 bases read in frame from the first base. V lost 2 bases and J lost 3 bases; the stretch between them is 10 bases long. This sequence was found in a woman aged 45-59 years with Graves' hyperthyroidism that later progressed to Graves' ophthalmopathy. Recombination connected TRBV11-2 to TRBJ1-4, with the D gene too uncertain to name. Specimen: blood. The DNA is TGTGCCAGCAGCTTACGTGCGGGAGCTAATGAAAAACTGTTTTTT. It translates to CASSLRAGANEKLFF.